This T cell receptor beta chain is drawn from a study of post-analysis software for immune sequencing data. General observations from the study: With F measure, samples from one preparation batch clustered together strongly. When patients were compared with controls, 5 or 6 TRBV segments were more frequent, TRBV5-6, TRBV5-1 and TRBV20-1 among them.

Sequencing libraries made from TCR beta cDNA carried unique molecular identifiers. Input populations of about 0.85 to 11 million T cells gave rise to approximately 500,000 cDNA molecules. TCRdb itself ran the PCR reads through MiXCR, one entry per CDR3 protein. The sample gives around 710,000 distinct CDR3 sequences, under 60% of which show up once; around 4.7% is in the top ten. In germline, CDR1 is LNHNV, CDR2 YYDKDF (reference sequence). V lost 1 base and J lost 3, with 10 bases in between. The CDR3 extends over 14 amino acids. This clonotype was picked up a small number of times. Its antigen is currently unknown.

The sequence came from a girl aged 5-17 years with multiple sclerosis. The sequenced sample consisted of blood. The chain has TRBV15 and TRBJ2-7; D is ambiguous. CDR3 coding DNA: TGTGCCACCAGCAGAGGGGTTTGGGGCTACGAGCAGTACTTC. This encodes CATSRGVWGYEQYF.